A selection of T cell receptor beta chains follows, all from one sample in a study of T cells after posttransplantation cyclophosphamide. Only in-frame clones appear in the TCRdb table, and some are missing; sequencing was by immunoSEQ multiplex PCR. The data contain some 52,000 clones, 70% to 90% of them singletons. Sequencing was performed on PBMCs. Receptors originate from a man in his thirties or forties with a blood cancer, CMV-positive, and with a related stem cell donor. CDR3s include the opening cysteine and the closing phenylalanine or tryptophan. Fields, in order: J gene, D gene, clone size, V gene, CDR3 protein, CDR3 DNA. D genes are given only for firm matches. The size of a clone is reported for some rows only, either as once, few or many, or as a class for expanded clones.

j_call: TRBJ1-1
d_call: TRBD1
clone_size: .
v_call: TRBV5-6
cdr3_aa: CASSSDRGRDTEAFF
cdr3_nt: TGTGCCAGCAGTTCCGACAGGGGTAGAGACACTGAAGCTTTCTTT

j_call: TRBJ2-1
d_call: .
clone_size: .
v_call: TRBV7-2
cdr3_aa: CASSFALYNEQFF
cdr3_nt: TGTGCCAGCAGCTTTGCACTTTACAATGAGCAGTTCTTC

j_call: TRBJ2-3
d_call: TRBD2
clone_size: once
v_call: TRBV7-3
cdr3_aa: CASSRGGSDTQYF
cdr3_nt: TGTGCCAGCAGTCGCGGGGGGTCAGATACGCAGTATTTT

j_call: TRBJ2-3
d_call: TRBD2
clone_size: .
v_call: TRBV4-2
cdr3_aa: CASSLLAGGGTDTQYF
cdr3_nt: TGTGCCAGCAGCCTACTAGCGGGAGGGGGCACAGATACGCAGTATTTT

j_call: TRBJ1-4
d_call: .
clone_size: .
v_call: TRBV29-1
cdr3_aa: CSVREQGKGVANEKLFF
cdr3_nt: TGCAGCGTGCGAGAACAGGGAAAGGGTGTAGCTAATGAAAAACTGTTTTTT

j_call: TRBJ2-7
d_call: .
clone_size: .
v_call: TRBV13
cdr3_aa: CASSLGAGFSASYEQYF
cdr3_nt: TGTGCCAGCAGCTTAGGGGCAGGGTTTTCGGCCTCCTACGAGCAGTACTTC

j_call: TRBJ2-7
d_call: TRBD1
clone_size: .
v_call: TRBV9
cdr3_aa: CASSLGQGASYEQYF
cdr3_nt: TGTGCCAGCAGCCTTGGACAGGGCGCCTCCTACGAGCAGTACTTC

j_call: TRBJ2-2
d_call: TRBD1
clone_size: .
v_call: TRBV5-4
cdr3_aa: CASSLQGAPGELFF
cdr3_nt: TGTGCCAGCAGCTTACAGGGGGCACCCGGGGAGCTGTTTTTT

j_call: TRBJ2-7
d_call: TRBD2
clone_size: once
v_call: TRBV5-4
cdr3_aa: CASSLVTSAPWEQYF
cdr3_nt: TGTGCCAGCAGCTTGGTGACTAGCGCCCCTTGGGAGCAGTACTTC

j_call: TRBJ2-5
d_call: .
clone_size: .
v_call: TRBV5-1
cdr3_aa: CASSLGQSQETQYF
cdr3_nt: TGCGCCAGCAGCTTAGGACAATCTCAAGAGACCCAGTACTTC

j_call: TRBJ2-1
d_call: .
clone_size: once
v_call: TRBV4-3
cdr3_aa: CASSQDTGVKGEFF
cdr3_nt: TGCGCCAGCAGCCAAGATACCGGGGTCAAGGGTGAGTTCTTC

j_call: TRBJ1-2
d_call: .
clone_size: .
v_call: TRBV7-2
cdr3_aa: CASSSGVNYGYTF
cdr3_nt: TGTGCCAGCAGCTCCGGGGTCAACTATGGCTACACCTTC

j_call: TRBJ2-7
d_call: TRBD2
clone_size: .
v_call: TRBV5-1
cdr3_aa: CASSQSPGTREQYF
cdr3_nt: TGCGCCAGCAGCCAATCACCCGGGACTAGGGAGCAGTACTTC

j_call: TRBJ2-3
d_call: TRBD2
clone_size: .
v_call: TRBV7-9
cdr3_aa: CASSIPGLGGTDTQYF
cdr3_nt: TGTGCCAGCAGCATACCGGGACTAGGGGGCACAGATACGCAGTATTTT

j_call: TRBJ2-7
d_call: TRBD2
clone_size: .
v_call: TRBV7-6
cdr3_aa: CASSLTDGGGASGRDEQYF
cdr3_nt: TGTGCCAGCAGCTTAACGGACGGAGGGGGAGCTAGCGGGAGGGACGAGCAGTACTTC

j_call: TRBJ2-1
d_call: TRBD1
clone_size: .
v_call: TRBV5-1
cdr3_aa: CASSLGQGPEQFF
cdr3_nt: TGCGCCAGCAGCTTGGGACAGGGTCCTGAGCAGTTCTTC

j_call: TRBJ2-1
d_call: .
clone_size: .
v_call: TRBV5-1
cdr3_aa: CASRPGTPSSYNEQFF
cdr3_nt: TGCGCCAGCAGGCCCGGGACACCGAGCTCCTACAATGAGCAGTTCTTC

j_call: TRBJ2-1
d_call: TRBD1
clone_size: .
v_call: TRBV9
cdr3_aa: CASSARDSLYNEQFF
cdr3_nt: TGTGCCAGCAGCGCCCGGGACAGCCTTTACAATGAGCAGTTCTTC

j_call: TRBJ2-5
d_call: .
clone_size: .
v_call: TRBV28
cdr3_aa: CASSLPGVVSETQYF
cdr3_nt: TGTGCCAGCAGTTTGCCGGGAGTTGTGTCGGAGACCCAGTACTTC

j_call: TRBJ2-1
d_call: TRBD2
clone_size: .
v_call: TRBV5-1
cdr3_aa: CASSDNPASGIPHEQFF
cdr3_nt: TGCGCCAGCAGTGACAATCCCGCTAGCGGGATCCCCCATGAGCAGTTCTTC

j_call: TRBJ1-4
d_call: .
clone_size: .
v_call: TRBV6-5
cdr3_aa: CASRYGPATNEKLFF
cdr3_nt: TGTGCCAGCAGGTACGGGCCTGCAACTAATGAAAAACTGTTTTTT

j_call: TRBJ2-1
d_call: TRBD1
clone_size: few
v_call: TRBV6-1
cdr3_aa: CASSEADRGSYNEQFF
cdr3_nt: TGTGCCAGCAGTGAAGCTGACAGGGGGTCTTACAATGAGCAGTTCTTC

j_call: TRBJ2-5
d_call: .
clone_size: .
v_call: TRBV29-1
cdr3_aa: CSALGVLQETQYF
cdr3_nt: TGCAGCGCCCTCGGTGTGTTACAAGAGACCCAGTACTTC

j_call: TRBJ1-5
d_call: .
clone_size: .
v_call: TRBV4-3
cdr3_aa: CASALFWTASNQPQHF
cdr3_nt: TGCGCCTCTGCTCTATTTTGGACAGCTAGCAATCAGCCCCAGCATTTT

j_call: TRBJ2-5
d_call: .
clone_size: .
v_call: TRBV2
cdr3_aa: CASSANGVEGETQYF
cdr3_nt: TGTGCCAGCAGCGCAAACGGGGTGGAAGGAGAGACCCAGTACTTC

j_call: TRBJ2-7
d_call: .
clone_size: .
v_call: TRBV11-2
cdr3_aa: CASSPRVLYEQYF
cdr3_nt: TGTGCCAGCAGCCCCCGGGTCCTTTACGAGCAGTACTTC

j_call: TRBJ1-4
d_call: .
clone_size: .
v_call: TRBV19
cdr3_aa: CASSPGASGEKLFF
cdr3_nt: TGTGCCAGTAGTCCAGGGGCATCGGGAGAAAAACTGTTTTTT

j_call: TRBJ2-3
d_call: .
clone_size: once
v_call: TRBV19
cdr3_aa: CASSWRGGDTQYF
cdr3_nt: TGTGCCAGTAGTTGGAGGGGCGGAGATACGCAGTATTTT

j_call: TRBJ1-6
d_call: .
clone_size: .
v_call: TRBV4-1
cdr3_aa: CASSQDQGTFGSPLHF
cdr3_nt: TGCGCCAGCAGCCAAGATCAAGGCACCTTCGGGTCACCCCTCCACTTT

j_call: TRBJ2-1
d_call: .
clone_size: .
v_call: TRBV27
cdr3_aa: CASSSELAISYNEQFF
cdr3_nt: TGTGCCAGCAGTTCCGAACTCGCGATATCCTACAATGAGCAGTTCTTC

j_call: TRBJ2-5
d_call: TRBD2
clone_size: once
v_call: TRBV5-1
cdr3_aa: CASSFTSGKETQYF
cdr3_nt: TGCGCCAGCAGCTTTACTAGCGGGAAAGAGACCCAGTACTTC

j_call: TRBJ2-7
d_call: TRBD1
clone_size: .
v_call: TRBV11-3
cdr3_aa: CASSLENRGLGEQYF
cdr3_nt: TGTGCCAGCAGCTTGGAAAACAGGGGGCTAGGCGAGCAGTACTTC

j_call: TRBJ1-5
d_call: TRBD1
clone_size: .
v_call: TRBV7-2
cdr3_aa: CASSPSGQGAGQPQHF
cdr3_nt: TGTGCCAGCAGCCCGTCGGGACAGGGGGCAGGACAGCCCCAGCATTTT

j_call: TRBJ1-2
d_call: .
clone_size: .
v_call: TRBV28
cdr3_aa: CASRRTGFYGYTF
cdr3_nt: TGTGCCAGCAGAAGAACAGGGTTCTATGGCTACACCTTC

j_call: TRBJ2-1
d_call: TRBD2
clone_size: .
v_call: TRBV7-9
cdr3_aa: CASPSGRAPFFHEQFF
cdr3_nt: TGTGCCAGCCCCAGCGGGAGGGCCCCATTTTTCCATGAGCAGTTCTTC

j_call: TRBJ2-1
d_call: TRBD2
clone_size: .
v_call: TRBV7-9
cdr3_aa: CASSPTIAGETNEQFF
cdr3_nt: TGTGCCAGCAGCCCTACCATAGCGGGAGAGACGAATGAGCAGTTCTTC

j_call: TRBJ2-3
d_call: TRBD2
clone_size: .
v_call: TRBV7-3
cdr3_aa: CASSLFSGRADTQYF
cdr3_nt: TGTGCCAGCAGCTTATTCAGCGGGAGGGCTGATACGCAGTATTTT

j_call: TRBJ2-1
d_call: TRBD1
clone_size: .
v_call: TRBV30
cdr3_aa: CAWSDRRGTGKHRSYNEQFF
cdr3_nt: TGTGCCTGGAGTGACAGGAGAGGGACAGGTAAACACCGCTCCTACAATGAGCAGTTCTTC

j_call: TRBJ1-6
d_call: .
clone_size: .
v_call: TRBV28
cdr3_aa: CAARTVLNSPLHF
cdr3_nt: TGTGCCGCACGGACAGTGTTAAATTCACCCCTCCACTTT

j_call: TRBJ2-6
d_call: TRBD1
clone_size: once
v_call: TRBV27
cdr3_aa: CASSTEQGNGANVLTF
cdr3_nt: TGTGCCAGCAGTACGGAACAGGGGAACGGGGCCAACGTCCTGACTTTC

j_call: TRBJ2-2
d_call: TRBD2
clone_size: .
v_call: TRBV7-9
cdr3_aa: CASSFFGGAPSGGTGELFF
cdr3_nt: TGTGCCAGCAGCTTTTTCGGCGGGGCCCCCTCGGGGGGCACCGGGGAGCTGTTTTTT

j_call: TRBJ2-7
d_call: .
clone_size: .
v_call: TRBV6-5
cdr3_aa: CASSYEARGTNYEQYF
cdr3_nt: TGTGCCAGCAGTTACGAGGCAAGGGGCACAAACTACGAGCAGTACTTC

j_call: TRBJ2-1
d_call: TRBD2
clone_size: .
v_call: TRBV12-5
cdr3_aa: CASGFRSGGYNEQFF
cdr3_nt: TGTGCTAGTGGTTTTCGCTCGGGGGGCTACAATGAGCAGTTCTTC

j_call: TRBJ2-2
d_call: .
clone_size: .
v_call: TRBV29-1
cdr3_aa: CSVQGPVGELFF
cdr3_nt: TGCAGCGTGCAGGGGCCGGTCGGGGAGCTGTTTTTT

j_call: TRBJ2-3
d_call: .
clone_size: once
v_call: TRBV21-1
cdr3_aa: CASSKTDKASTDTQYF
cdr3_nt: TGTGCCAGCAGCAAAACTGACAAAGCTAGCACAGATACGCAGTATTTT

j_call: TRBJ2-7
d_call: TRBD2
clone_size: .
v_call: TRBV6-5
cdr3_aa: CASSLHSGTSYEQYF
cdr3_nt: TGTGCCAGCAGTCTTCATAGCGGGACCTCCTACGAGCAGTACTTC

j_call: TRBJ2-5
d_call: TRBD1
clone_size: .
v_call: TRBV11-2
cdr3_aa: CASSPGQGTGQETQYF
cdr3_nt: TGTGCCAGCAGCCCGGGACAGGGAACGGGGCAAGAGACCCAGTACTTC

j_call: TRBJ1-2
d_call: .
clone_size: once
v_call: TRBV7-9
cdr3_aa: CASSLGGIGYGYTF
cdr3_nt: TGTGCCAGCAGCTTGGGAGGGATCGGCTATGGCTACACCTTC

j_call: TRBJ1-2
d_call: TRBD1
clone_size: .
v_call: TRBV30
cdr3_aa: CAWSAGTVVDGYTF
cdr3_nt: TGTGCCTGGAGTGCCGGGACAGTAGTTGATGGCTACACCTTC

j_call: TRBJ2-7
d_call: TRBD2
clone_size: .
v_call: TRBV28
cdr3_aa: CASSFLLGLAGGSYEQYF
cdr3_nt: TGTGCCAGCAGTTTCCTCCTAGGGCTAGCGGGAGGCTCATACGAGCAGTACTTC